Sequencing of this T cell receptor (beta chain) was carried out in a study of cytomegalovirus exposure and HLA in healthy donors. In the study overall: The approximately 120 validation repertoires, a later analysis reported, used the same platform as the 666 first-cohort repertoires. Study-level findings and limits: While the bulk of TCR sequences proved rare, some public TCRs turned up in many donors.

The CDR3 has 15 residues. Trimming stripped 2 bases from V and 5 bases from J, with 14 bases between. CDR1 and CDR2 from the germline V gene are SEHNR and FQNEAQ (reference sequence). As to this clone: The antigen remains undetermined.

Sequencing was performed with immunoSEQ multiplex PCR; in TCRdb, only in-frame clones are kept and a portion is missing. Among more than 100,000 clones listed, approximately 87% were seen once. The chain links TRBV7-9 to TRBJ2-3, with TRBD1 as a possible D gene (6 bases). The sample comprised PBMCs. The source is a woman aged 18 to 35 in good health and CMV-seropositive. The CDR3 is CASSLFWGPGDTQYF. Here the CDR3 DNA reads TGTGCCAGCAGCTTATTCTGGGGGCCTGGAGATACGCAGTATTTT.